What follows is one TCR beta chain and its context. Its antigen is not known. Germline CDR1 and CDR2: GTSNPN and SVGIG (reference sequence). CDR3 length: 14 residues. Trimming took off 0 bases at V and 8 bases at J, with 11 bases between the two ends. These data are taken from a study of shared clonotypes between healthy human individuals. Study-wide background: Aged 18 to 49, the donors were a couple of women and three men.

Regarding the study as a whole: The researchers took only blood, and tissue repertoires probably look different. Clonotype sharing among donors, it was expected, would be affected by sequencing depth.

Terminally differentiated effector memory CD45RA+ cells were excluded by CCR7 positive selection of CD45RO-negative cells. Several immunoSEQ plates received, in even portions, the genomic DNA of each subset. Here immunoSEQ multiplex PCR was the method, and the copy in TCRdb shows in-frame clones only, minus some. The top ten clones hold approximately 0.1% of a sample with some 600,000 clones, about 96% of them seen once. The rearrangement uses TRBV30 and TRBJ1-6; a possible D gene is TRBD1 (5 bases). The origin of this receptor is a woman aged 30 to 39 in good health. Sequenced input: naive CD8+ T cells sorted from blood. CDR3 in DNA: TGTGCCTGGAGTGTAGGGATGGGGGATTCACCCCTCCACTTT. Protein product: CAWSVGMGDSPLHF.